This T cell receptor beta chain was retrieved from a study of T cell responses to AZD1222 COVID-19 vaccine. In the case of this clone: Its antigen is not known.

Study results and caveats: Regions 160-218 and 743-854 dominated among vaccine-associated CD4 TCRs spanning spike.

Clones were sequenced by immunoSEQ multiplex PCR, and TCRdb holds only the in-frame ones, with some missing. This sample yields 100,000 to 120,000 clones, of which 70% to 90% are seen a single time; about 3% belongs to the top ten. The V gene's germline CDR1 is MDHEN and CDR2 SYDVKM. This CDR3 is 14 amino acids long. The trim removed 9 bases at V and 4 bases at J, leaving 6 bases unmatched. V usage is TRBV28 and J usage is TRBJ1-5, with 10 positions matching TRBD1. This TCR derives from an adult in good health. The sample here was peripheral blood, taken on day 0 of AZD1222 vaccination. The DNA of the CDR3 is TGTGCCAGTGCGGGACAGGGGATAAATCAGCCCCAGCATTTT. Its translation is CASAGQGINQPQHF.